The entry below describes one T cell receptor beta chain. Looked up from germline, CDR1 is SGHDT and CDR2 is YYEEEE. This CDR3 is built from 12 residues. V was shortened by 1 base and J by 4 bases, with 5 bases between the two germline ends. This entry is derived from a study of blood T cell repertoires in COVID-19. Study as a whole: Sources were T cells, B-cell-depleted T cells, or PBMCs; the material itself was cDNA or gDNA.

Measured with immunoSEQ multiplex PCR; TCRdb has only the in-frame clones, and not every one. The sample lists 200,000 to 250,000 clones; around 86% were seen once. The source material was peripheral blood. The V gene is TRBV5-6, the J gene TRBJ1-2; D remains ambiguous. The receptor was derived from a man aged 45-60 years with acute or convalescent COVID-19. In nucleotides, the CDR3 is TGTGCCAGCAGCTTGCCGTCCTATGGCTACACCTTC. This encodes CASSLPSYGYTF.